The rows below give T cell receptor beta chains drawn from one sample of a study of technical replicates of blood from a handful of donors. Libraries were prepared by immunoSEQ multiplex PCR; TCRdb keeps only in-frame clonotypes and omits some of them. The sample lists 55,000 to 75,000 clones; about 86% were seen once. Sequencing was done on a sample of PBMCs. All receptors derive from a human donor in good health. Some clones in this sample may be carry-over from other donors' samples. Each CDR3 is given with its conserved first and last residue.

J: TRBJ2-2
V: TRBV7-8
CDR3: CASSLSSGTGELFF

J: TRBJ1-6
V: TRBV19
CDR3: CASSNPGVRGNSPLHF

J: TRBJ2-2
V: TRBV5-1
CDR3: CASSPGDLSRPGELFF

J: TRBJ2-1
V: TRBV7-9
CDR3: CASSLVSGTMVNEQFF

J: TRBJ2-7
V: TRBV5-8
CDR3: CASSLRSYEQYF

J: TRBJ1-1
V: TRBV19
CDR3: CASSYPAGTGNTEAFF

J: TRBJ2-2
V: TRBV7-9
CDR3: CASSVGQTTGELFF

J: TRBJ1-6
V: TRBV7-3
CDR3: CASSYVLNSPLHF

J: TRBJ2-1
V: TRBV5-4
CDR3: CASSFSGLAGEQGQFF

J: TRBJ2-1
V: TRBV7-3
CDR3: CASSLIGGGAGEQFF

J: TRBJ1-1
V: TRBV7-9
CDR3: CASSLGTVPEAFF

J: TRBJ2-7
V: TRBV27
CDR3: CASSSQYEQYF

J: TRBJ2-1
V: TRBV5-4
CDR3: CASSLGSSSYNEQFF

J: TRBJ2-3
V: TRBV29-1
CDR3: CSAEGSDTQYF

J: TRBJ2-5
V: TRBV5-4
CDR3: CASSWSMDRVVQETQYF

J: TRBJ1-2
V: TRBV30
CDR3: CAWSRTDFNYGYTF

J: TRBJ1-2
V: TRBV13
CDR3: CASSSRWGGARPRGYTF

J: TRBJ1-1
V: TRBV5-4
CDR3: CASSLGGTGANTEAFF

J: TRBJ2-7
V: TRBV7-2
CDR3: CASSPKRLNVHEQYF

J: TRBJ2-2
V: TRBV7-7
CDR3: CASSSGLVGTGELFF

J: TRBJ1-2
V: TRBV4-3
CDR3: CASSQVGQDYGYTF

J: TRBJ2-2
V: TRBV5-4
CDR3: CASSLPSGTGELFF

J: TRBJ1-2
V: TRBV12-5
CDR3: CASGLGRTGVYGYTF

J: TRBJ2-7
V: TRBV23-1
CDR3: CASSREDIPLRAYEQYF

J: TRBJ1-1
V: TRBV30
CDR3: CAWRQGWGTEAFF

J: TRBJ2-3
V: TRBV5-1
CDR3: CASTVLGVGTDTQYF

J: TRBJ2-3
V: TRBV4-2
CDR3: CASSQEYAGGMDTQYF

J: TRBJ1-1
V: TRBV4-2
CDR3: CASSQTGYTTEAFF

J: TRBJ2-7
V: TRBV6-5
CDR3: CASSLSSGGSYEQYF

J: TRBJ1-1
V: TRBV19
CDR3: CASSMVGMSGKNTEAFF

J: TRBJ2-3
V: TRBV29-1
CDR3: CSVEVLAGLPDTQYF

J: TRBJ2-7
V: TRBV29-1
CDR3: CSVEGQGQYEQYF

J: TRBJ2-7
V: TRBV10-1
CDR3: CASRQRVDSYEQYF

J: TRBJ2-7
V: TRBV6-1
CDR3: CASRATGGAGSEQYF

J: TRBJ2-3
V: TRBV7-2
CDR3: CASSDGLPTSPDTQYF

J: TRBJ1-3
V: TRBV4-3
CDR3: CASSLASTGAGNTIYF

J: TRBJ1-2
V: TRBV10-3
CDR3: CAISGRGGADGYTF

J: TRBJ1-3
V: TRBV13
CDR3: CASSLEGQPGNTIYF

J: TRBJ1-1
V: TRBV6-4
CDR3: CASRGTYLNTEAFF

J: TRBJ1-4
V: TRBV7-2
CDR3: CASSLTGTVFEKLFF

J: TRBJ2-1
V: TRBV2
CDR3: CASSETSGNYNEQFF

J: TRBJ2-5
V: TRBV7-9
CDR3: CASSFFYGNQETQYF

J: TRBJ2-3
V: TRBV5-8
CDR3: CASKLTGGAGTDTQYF

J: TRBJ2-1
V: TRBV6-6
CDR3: CASSPLRSDNEQFF

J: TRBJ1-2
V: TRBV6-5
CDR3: CASSYSGTGAYGYTF

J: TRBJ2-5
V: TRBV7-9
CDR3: CASSRWAGGVPETQYF

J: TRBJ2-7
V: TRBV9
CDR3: CASSVGSSGTYEQYF

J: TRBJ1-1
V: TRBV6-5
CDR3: CASSRQGTEAFF

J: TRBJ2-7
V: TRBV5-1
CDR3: CASSFDSRLEQYF

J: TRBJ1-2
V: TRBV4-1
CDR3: CASATQGSGYGYTF

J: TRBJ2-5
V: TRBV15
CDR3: CATSRGHSGSGETQYF

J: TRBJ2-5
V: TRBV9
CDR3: CASSRDLQETQYF

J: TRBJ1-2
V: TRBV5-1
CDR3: CASSLVVFNYGYTF

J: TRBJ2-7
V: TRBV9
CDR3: CASSAGNGGYEQYF